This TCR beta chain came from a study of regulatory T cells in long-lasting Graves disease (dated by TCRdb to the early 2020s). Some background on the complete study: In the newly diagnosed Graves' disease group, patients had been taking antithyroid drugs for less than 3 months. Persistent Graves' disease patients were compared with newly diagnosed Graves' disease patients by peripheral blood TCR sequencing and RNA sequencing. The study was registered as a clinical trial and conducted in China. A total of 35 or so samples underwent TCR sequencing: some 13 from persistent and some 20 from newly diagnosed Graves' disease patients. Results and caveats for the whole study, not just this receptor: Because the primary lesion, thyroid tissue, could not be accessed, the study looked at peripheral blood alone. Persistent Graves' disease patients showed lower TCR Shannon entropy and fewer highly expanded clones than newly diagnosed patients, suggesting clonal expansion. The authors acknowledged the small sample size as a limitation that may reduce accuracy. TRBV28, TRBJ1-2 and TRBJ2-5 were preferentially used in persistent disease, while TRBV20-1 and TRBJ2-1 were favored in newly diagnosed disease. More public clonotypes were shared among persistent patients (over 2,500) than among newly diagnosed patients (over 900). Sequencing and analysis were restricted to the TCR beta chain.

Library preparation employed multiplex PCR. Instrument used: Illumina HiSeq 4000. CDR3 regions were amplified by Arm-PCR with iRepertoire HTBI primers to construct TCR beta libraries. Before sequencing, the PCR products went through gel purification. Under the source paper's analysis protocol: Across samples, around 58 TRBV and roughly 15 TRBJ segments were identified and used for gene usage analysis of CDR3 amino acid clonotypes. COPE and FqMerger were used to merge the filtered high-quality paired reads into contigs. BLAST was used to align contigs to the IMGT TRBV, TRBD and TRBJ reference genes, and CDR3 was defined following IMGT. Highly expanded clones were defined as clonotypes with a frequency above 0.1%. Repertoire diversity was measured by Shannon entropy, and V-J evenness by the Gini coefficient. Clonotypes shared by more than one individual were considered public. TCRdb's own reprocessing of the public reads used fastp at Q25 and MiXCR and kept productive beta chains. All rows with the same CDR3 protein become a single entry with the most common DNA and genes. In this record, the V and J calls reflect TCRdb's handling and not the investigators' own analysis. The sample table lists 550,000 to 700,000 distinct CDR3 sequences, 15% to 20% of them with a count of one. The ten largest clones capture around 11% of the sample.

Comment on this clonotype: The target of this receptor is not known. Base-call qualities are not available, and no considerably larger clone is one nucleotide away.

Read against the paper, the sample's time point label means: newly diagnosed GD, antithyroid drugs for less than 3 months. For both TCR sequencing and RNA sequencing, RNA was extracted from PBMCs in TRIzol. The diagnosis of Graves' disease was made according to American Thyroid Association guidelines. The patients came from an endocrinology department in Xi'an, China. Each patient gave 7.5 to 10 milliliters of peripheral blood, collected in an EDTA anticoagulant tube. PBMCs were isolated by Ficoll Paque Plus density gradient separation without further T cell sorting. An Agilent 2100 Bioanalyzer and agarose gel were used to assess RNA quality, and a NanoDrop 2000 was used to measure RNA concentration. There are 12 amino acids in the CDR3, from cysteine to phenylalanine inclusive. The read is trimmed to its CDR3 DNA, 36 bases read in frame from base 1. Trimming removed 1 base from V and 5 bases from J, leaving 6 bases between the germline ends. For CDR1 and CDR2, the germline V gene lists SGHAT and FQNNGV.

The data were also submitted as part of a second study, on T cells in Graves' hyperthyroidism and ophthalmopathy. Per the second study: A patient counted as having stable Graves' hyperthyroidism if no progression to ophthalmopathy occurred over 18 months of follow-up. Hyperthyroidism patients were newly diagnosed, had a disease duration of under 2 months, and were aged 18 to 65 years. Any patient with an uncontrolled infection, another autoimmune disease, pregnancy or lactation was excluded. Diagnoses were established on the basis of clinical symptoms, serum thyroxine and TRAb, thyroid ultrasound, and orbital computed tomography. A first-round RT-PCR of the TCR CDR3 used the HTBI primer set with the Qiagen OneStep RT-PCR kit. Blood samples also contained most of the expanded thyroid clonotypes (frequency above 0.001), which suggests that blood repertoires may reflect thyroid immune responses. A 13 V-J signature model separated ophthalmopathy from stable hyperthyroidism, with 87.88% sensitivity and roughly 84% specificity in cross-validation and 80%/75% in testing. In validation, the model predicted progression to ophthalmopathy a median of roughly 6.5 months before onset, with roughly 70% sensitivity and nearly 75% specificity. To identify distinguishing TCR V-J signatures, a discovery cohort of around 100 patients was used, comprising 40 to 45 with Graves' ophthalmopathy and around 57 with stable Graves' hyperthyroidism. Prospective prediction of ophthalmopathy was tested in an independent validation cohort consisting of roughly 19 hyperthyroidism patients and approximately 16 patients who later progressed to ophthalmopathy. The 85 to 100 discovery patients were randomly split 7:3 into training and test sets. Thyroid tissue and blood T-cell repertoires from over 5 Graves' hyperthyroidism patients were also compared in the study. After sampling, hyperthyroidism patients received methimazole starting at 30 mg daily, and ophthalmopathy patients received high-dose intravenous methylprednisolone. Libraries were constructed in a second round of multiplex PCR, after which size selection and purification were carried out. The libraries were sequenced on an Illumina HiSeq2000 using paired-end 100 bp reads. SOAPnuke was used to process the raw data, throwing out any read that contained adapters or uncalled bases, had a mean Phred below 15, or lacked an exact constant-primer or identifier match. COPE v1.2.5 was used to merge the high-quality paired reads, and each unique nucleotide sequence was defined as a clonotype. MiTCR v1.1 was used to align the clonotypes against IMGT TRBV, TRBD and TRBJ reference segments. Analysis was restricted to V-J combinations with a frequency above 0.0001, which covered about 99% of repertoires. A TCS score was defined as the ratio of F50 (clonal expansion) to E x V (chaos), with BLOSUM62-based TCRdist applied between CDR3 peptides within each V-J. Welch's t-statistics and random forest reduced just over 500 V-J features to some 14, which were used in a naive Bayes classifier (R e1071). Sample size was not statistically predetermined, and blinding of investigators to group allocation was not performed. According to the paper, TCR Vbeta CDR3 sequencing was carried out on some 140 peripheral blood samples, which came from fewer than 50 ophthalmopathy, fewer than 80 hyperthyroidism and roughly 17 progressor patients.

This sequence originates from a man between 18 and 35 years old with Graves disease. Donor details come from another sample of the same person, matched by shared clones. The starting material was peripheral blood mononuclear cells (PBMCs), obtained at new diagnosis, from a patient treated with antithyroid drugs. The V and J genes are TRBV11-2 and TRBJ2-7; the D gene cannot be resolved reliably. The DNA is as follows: TGTGCCAGCAGCTTAGGCGAACACGAGCAGTACTTC. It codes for CASSLGEHEQYF.